This TCR beta chain comes out of a study of T cell changes during pregnancy in multiple sclerosis. Germline CDR1 is GTSNPN and CDR2 is SVGIG (reference sequence). V was clipped by 0 bases and J by 8 bases; unmatched bases: 6. The CDR3 sequence is 14 residues long. Measured with immunoSEQ multiplex PCR; TCRdb has only the in-frame clones, and not every one. The sample lists approximately 40,000 clones, about 90% occurring once. This clonotype originated in a female donor with multiple sclerosis, enrolled in a pregnancy study. This specimen consisted of CD4+ T cells from peripheral blood mononuclear cells, obtained before pregnancy. The chain joins TRBV30 to TRBJ2-5; 10 positions match TRBD1. The DNA of the CDR3 is TGTGCCTGGAGTGTATCTGGACAGGGGGTAACCCAGTACTTC. This gives the protein CAWSVSGQGVTQYF.